The 6 T cell receptor beta chains given below trace back to one sample, sequenced in a study of control samples from healthy donors and cancer patients. Clones were read by immunoSEQ multiplex PCR, and TCRdb kept only the in-frame ones, dropping some. The data hold 150,000 or so clones, with approximately 93% observed a single time. The sample taken for sequencing was blood. These receptor sequences come from a man in his late teens or twenties in good health.

The V and J genes are TRBV7-9 and TRBJ2-1; 11 bases align to TRBD2. Trimming removed 5 bases from V and 3 bases from J; junction bases left unmatched: 6. The germline gives CDR1 SEHNR, CDR2 FQNEAQ (reference sequence). The CDR3 covers 16 residues. The CDR3, as DNA: TGTGCCAGCAGCCCACTAGCGGGGGTTTACTACAATGAGCAGTTCTTC. Protein product: CASSPLAGVYYNEQFF.

The genes are TRBV12-3 or TRBV12-4 and TRBJ2-2; D gene ambiguous. Between the trimmed V and J ends, which lost 3 bases and 5 bases, there was a span of 7 bases. This CDR3 is built from 13 residues. CDR3 in amino acids: CASSFLQTGELFF. The CDR3 nucleotides read TGTGCCAGCAGTTTTTTGCAGACCGGGGAGCTGTTTTTT.

J is TRBJ1-4 and V is TRBV15; 8 bases align to TRBD1. There are 15 residues in the CDR3. The V gene end was trimmed by 9 bases and the J gene end by 2 bases; junction bases not matched to a gene: 8. Germline CDR1 and CDR2: LNHNV and YYDKDF (reference sequence). In DNA, the CDR3 is TGTGCCACAGCTACGGACAGGGCTACTAATGAAAAACTGTTTTTT. Translated, it gives CATATDRATNEKLFF.

The chain couples TRBV15 to TRBJ2-2; TRBD2 matches at 9 bases. The CDR3 length is 13 residues. V shed 6 bases and J 5 bases; nucleotides not matched to a gene: 1. The germline CDR1 and CDR2 sequences are LNHNV and YYDKDF (reference sequence). DNA of the CDR3: TGTGCCACCAGGACTAGCGGAACCGGGGAGCTGTTTTTT. Protein sequence: CATRTSGTGELFF.

The chain carries TRBV12-5 and TRBJ1-2; the D gene is possibly TRBD1 (6 bases). CDR1 and CDR2 from the germline V gene are LGHNT and FRNRAP. CDR3 length: 12 residues. Trimming took off 7 bases at V and 4 bases at J, with 10 bases between the two ends. The CDR3 sequence is CASADRLYGYTF. CDR3 nucleotide sequence: TGTGCTAGTGCGGACAGACTCTATGGCTACACCTTC.

The genes are TRBV9 and TRBJ1-1; 10 nucleotides align to TRBD1. The CDR3 contains 15 residues. The germline CDR1 and CDR2 sequences are SGDLS and YYNGEE. The junction had 8 bases not matched to a gene; V was cut back by 4 bases and J by 5 bases. The CDR3 DNA sequence: TGTGCCAGCAGCCCCCGGGGACAGGGGAGTACTGAAGCTTTCTTT. This codes for CASSPRGQGSTEAFF. Together with reference TRBV9 and TRBJ1-1, the CDR3 gives the full variable domain: DSGVTQTPKHLITATGQRVTLRCSPRSGDLSVYWYQQSLDQGLQFLIQYYNGEERAKGNILERFSAQQFPDLHSELNLSSLELGDSALYFCASSPRGQGSTEAFFGQGTRLTVV.